The entry below gives a single TCR beta chain sequence along with its context. This record belongs to a study of radiotherapy plus CTLA-4 blockade in lung cancer. The assay was immunoSEQ multiplex PCR, and TCRdb's table has in-frame clones only and misses some. The sample lists some 96,000 clones, almost 90% occurring once. This specimen consisted of peripheral blood, obtained from a patient treated with radiotherapy plus ipilimumab. This TCR derives from a human donor with non-small cell lung cancer that progressed on radiotherapy plus ipilimumab.

The CDR3 spells CASSMGAGTADTQYF. DNA of the CDR3: TGTGCCAGTAGTATGGGAGCGGGAACGGCAGATACGCAGTATTTT. This rearrangement joins TRBV19 to TRBJ2-3; TRBD2 matches 7 bases. V lost 3 bases, J lost 4 bases, and 7 bases stayed unmatched. Germline CDR1 reads LNHDA; CDR2 reads SQIVND (reference sequence). This CDR3 spans 15 amino acids.